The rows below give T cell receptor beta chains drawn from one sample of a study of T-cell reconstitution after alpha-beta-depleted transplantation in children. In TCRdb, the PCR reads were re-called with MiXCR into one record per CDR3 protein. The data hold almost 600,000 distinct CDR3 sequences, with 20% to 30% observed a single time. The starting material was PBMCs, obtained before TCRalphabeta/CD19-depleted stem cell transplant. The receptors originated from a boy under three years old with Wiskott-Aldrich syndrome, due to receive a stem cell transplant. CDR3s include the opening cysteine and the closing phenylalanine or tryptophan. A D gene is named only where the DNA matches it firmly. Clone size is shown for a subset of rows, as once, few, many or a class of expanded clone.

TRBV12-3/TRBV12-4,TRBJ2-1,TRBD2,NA,TGTGCCAGCAGTTTTGTTTTAGCGGGAGGGGGGAATGAGCAGTTCTTC,CASSFVLAGGGNEQFF
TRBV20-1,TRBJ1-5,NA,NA,TGCAGTGCTGACACAGGCGCCCTTTCCAATCAGCCCCAGCATTTT,CSADTGALSNQPQHF
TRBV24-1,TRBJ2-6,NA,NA,TGTGCCACCAGTGATTTGGGACCCGGACTCTCTGGGGCCAACGTCCTGACTTTC,CATSDLGPGLSGANVLTF
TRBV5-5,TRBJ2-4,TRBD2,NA,TGTGCCAGCAGCCTGGGACTAGCGGGGATAGCCAAAAACATTCAGTACTTC,CASSLGLAGIAKNIQYF
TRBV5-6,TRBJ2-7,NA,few,TGTGCCAGCAGCCCCAGACCAGCGGCCTACGAGCAGTACTTC,CASSPRPAAYEQYF
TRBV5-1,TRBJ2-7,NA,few,TGCGCCAGCAGCTTGGATTGGACGGGCTACGAGCAGTACTTC,CASSLDWTGYEQYF
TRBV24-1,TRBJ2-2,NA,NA,TGTGCCACCAGTGATTATTACACCGGGGAGCTGTTTTTC,CATSDYYTGELFF
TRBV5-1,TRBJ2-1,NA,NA,TGCGCCAGCAGCTTAAGGGCTACCGGGAACTACAATGAGCAGTTCTTC,CASSLRATGNYNEQFF
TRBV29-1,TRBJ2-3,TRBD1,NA,TGCAGCGTTGAATCCAGGGGGCCGGCCACGCAGTATTTT,CSVESRGPATQYF
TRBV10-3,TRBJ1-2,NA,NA,TGTGCCATCAGTGAGTCATATCAGAGTGGCTACACCTTC,CAISESYQSGYTF
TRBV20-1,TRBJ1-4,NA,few,TGCAGTGCTGGACAGCCAACTAATGAAAAACTGTTTTTT,CSAGQPTNEKLFF
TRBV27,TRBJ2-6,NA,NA,TGTGCCAGCGCCCGGGCGTCTCTGAGCTCTGGGGCCAACGTCCTGACTTTC,CASARASLSSGANVLTF
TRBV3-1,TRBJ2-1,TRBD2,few,TGTGCCAGCAGCCAAGGCGGGAGTGGGGAGCAGTTCTTC,CASSQGGSGEQFF
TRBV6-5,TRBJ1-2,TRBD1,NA,TGTGCCAGCAGTTACTTGACAGGGGAGGAGGGCTACACCTTC,CASSYLTGEEGYTF
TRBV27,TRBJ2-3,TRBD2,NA,TGTGCCAGCAGCCGCCTAGCGGGAGCAAGCACAGCTACGCAGTATTTT,CASSRLAGASTATQYF
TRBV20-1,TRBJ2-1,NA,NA,TGCAGTGCTAGGAGCGATAGCGGCATTTCCTACAATGAGCAGTTCTTC,CSARSDSGISYNEQFF
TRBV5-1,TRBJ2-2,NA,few,TGCGCCAGCAGCGCAAAAGCGACCGGGGAGCTGTTTTTT,CASSAKATGELFF
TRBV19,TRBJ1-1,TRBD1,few,TGTGCCAGTAGCCCGGACAGGGAGGGCACTGAAGCTTTCTTT,CASSPDREGTEAFF
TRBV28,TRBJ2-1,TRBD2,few,TGTGCCAGCAGTTTAACTAGCGGGAGCCATTTCTTC,CASSLTSGSHFF
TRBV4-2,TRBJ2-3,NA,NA,TGTGCCAGCAGCCAAGACGTGGGTGCAAGAGGAACGCAGTATTTT,CASSQDVGARGTQYF
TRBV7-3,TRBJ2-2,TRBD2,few,TGTGCCAGCAGCTTAACGGGACTAGCGGCGAACACCGGGGAGCTGTTTTTT,CASSLTGLAANTGELFF